The 9 T cell receptor beta chains in this list originate from one sample, sequenced in a study of blood T cell repertoires in COVID-19. Data came from immunoSEQ multiplex PCR; TCRdb stores just in-frame clones and leaves some out. This table has 250,000 to 300,000 clones, around 85% appearing once. What was sequenced was peripheral blood. The receptors here all came from a man between 50 and 59 years old with active or convalescent COVID-19.

The V and J genes are TRBV30 and TRBJ2-3; 11 nucleotides agree with TRBD2. In germline, CDR1 is GTSNPN, CDR2 SVGIG (reference sequence). This CDR3 spans 15 amino acids. The ends lost 4 bases at V and 5 bases at J; junction bases unmatched: 8. The CDR3 nucleotides are TGTGCCTGGACCCCGGGACTAGCGGAGGTAGATACGCAGTATTTT. It translates to CAWTPGLAEVDTQYF.

Of note for this clone: The junction shows a germline mismatch at one end, possibly a read error. The J gene is TRBJ2-7, the V gene TRBV6-5; 9 bases are shared with TRBD2. CDR3 length: 14 residues. Per the germline V gene, CDR1 is MNHEY and CDR2 is SVGAGI. The CDR3, as DNA: TGTGCCAGCAGGTACTCTAGCGGGATCTACGAGCAGTACTTC. Translation gives CASRYSSGIYEQYF.

The sample holds a few counts of this clone. This chain connects TRBV28 to TRBJ1-5, with D tentatively TRBD1 (5 bases). Trimming removed 3 bases at V and 3 bases at J, with 12 bases between. The CDR3 runs to 15 residues. Per germline, CDR1 MDHEN and CDR2 SYDVKM. The CDR3 here is CASSFFRGTNQPQHF. CDR3 coding DNA: TGTGCCAGCAGTTTTTTTAGGGGAACCAATCAGCCCCAGCATTTT.

In this sample, this clone turned up once. The genes are TRBV27 and TRBJ1-1, with D perhaps TRBD1 (6 bases). V shed 2 bases and J shed 10 bases, with 17 bases lying between them. Germline V gene sequence: CDR1 MNHEY, CDR2 SMNVEV (reference sequence). This CDR3 region has 14 residues. In DNA form, the CDR3 reads TGTGCCAGCAGTTTAGTGAGGGGACACACGGGAGCTTTCTTT. It specifies CASSLVRGHTGAFF.

The chain employs TRBV27 and TRBJ1-1; TRBD1 matches at 12 bases. Per germline, CDR1 MNHEY and CDR2 SMNVEV (reference sequence). The CDR3 spans 15 residues. V was pared by 5 bases and J by 11 bases, with 12 bases of the junction left unmatched. The chain's CDR3 is CASSPTGTGGLGAFF. DNA of the CDR3: TGTGCCAGCAGTCCGACCGGGACAGGGGGCTTAGGGGCTTTCTTT.

V usage is TRBV7-9 and J usage is TRBJ2-5, with D perhaps matching TRBD1 (6 bases). Germline values: CDR1 SEHNR, CDR2 FQNEAQ (reference sequence). V gave up 5 bases and J gave up 3 bases, with 13 bases separating them. CDR3 length: 14 residues. The CDR3 protein is CASSPPRDKETQYF. The CDR3 nucleotides are TGTGCCAGCAGCCCCCCCCGGGACAAAGAGACCCAGTACTTC.

This chain connects TRBV12-5 to TRBJ1-3; D perhaps matches TRBD1 (6 bases). Trimming shortened V by 1 base and J by 0 bases, and 10 bases separated the two germline ends. The germline gives CDR1 LGHNT, CDR2 FRNRAP. The CDR3 has 16 amino acids. The CDR3 coding sequence is TGTGCTAGTGGTTTGGCCCAGGGGTCCTCTGGAAACACCATATATTTT. Translated: CASGLAQGSSGNTIYF.

A remark on this clone: Other DNA sequences in the sample encode the same CDR3. V gene TRBV19 combines with J gene TRBJ2-1, with D perhaps matching TRBD2 (6 bases). The germline V and J ends were trimmed by 3 bases and 0 bases, with 9 bases remaining between them. The CDR3 spans 15 residues. CDR1 is LNHDA, CDR2 SQIVND, per germline (reference sequence). CDR3 loop: CASSISGSSYNEQFF. In DNA, the CDR3 is TGTGCCAGTAGTATTTCCGGGAGCTCCTACAATGAGCAGTTCTTC.

The rearrangement links TRBV14 to TRBJ1-1, with TRBD1 matching over 8 bases. The length of the CDR3 is 13 residues. Germline CDR1 and CDR2: SGHDN and FVKESK. The V gene end was trimmed by 4 bases and the J gene end by 4 bases; junction bases not matched to a gene: 2. The CDR3 DNA reads TGTGCCAGCAGCCTCAGGGGGCCCACTGAAGCTTTCTTT. Amino acids: CASSLRGPTEAFF.